A selection of T cell receptor beta chains follows, all from one sample in a study of shared clonotypes between healthy human individuals. Data came from immunoSEQ multiplex PCR; TCRdb stores just in-frame clones and leaves some out. The data show 740,000 or so clones, around 73% seen once. The sequenced sample consisted of memory CD4+ T cells sorted from blood. Receptors originate from a woman aged 30 to 39 in good health. Each CDR3 is given with its conserved first and last residue. D genes are given only for firm matches. Clone sizes are given selectively: once, few, many, or a class where the clone is expanded.

size	V	J	D	DNA	CDR3
.	TRBV11-2	TRBJ2-5	.	TGTGCCAGCAGCCCCAGGATACAAGAGACCCAGTACTTC	CASSPRIQETQYF
few	TRBV10-3	TRBJ2-7	.	TGTGCCATCAGTGGCCGGGACCGCACCTACGAGCAGTACTTC	CAISGRDRTYEQYF
.	TRBV2	TRBJ1-1	TRBD1	TGTGCCAGCAGTGAAAGGGGGACAGGACTCACTGAAGCTTTCTTT	CASSERGTGLTEAFF
many	TRBV7-3	TRBJ2-3	.	TGTGCCAGCAGCCCGTACTTGACGGATACGCAGTATTTT	CASSPYLTDTQYF
.	TRBV6-5	TRBJ2-1	.	TGTGCCAGCAGTTATCTAGGGCGGATTTACAATGAGCAGTTCTTC	CASSYLGRIYNEQFF
.	TRBV7-2	TRBJ2-5	.	TGTGCCAGCAGCCCACAGGACCGGGAGACCCAGTACTTC	CASSPQDRETQYF
once	TRBV18	TRBJ2-7	TRBD2	TGTGCCAGCTCACCAGGGACTAGTGCCGAGCAGTACTTC	CASSPGTSAEQYF
many	TRBV5-1	TRBJ2-2	TRBD2	TGCGCCAGCAGCCGGTCGCTTGGTAGCGGGAATCCCGGGGAGCTGTTTTTT	CASSRSLGSGNPGELFF
few	TRBV28	TRBJ2-5	TRBD2	TGTGCCAGCAGTTCCCTAGCTAGCGGGAGAAAAGAGACCCAGTACTTC	CASSSLASGRKETQYF
.	TRBV12-5	TRBJ1-2	TRBD1	TGTGCTAGTGGTTTGGACGGGACAGGCCAATTGGGTGGCTACACCTTC	CASGLDGTGQLGGYTF
.	TRBV28	TRBJ1-3	.	TGTGCCAGCAGTTTGGGGGAAGTTAGAGGAAACACCATATATTTT	CASSLGEVRGNTIYF
.	TRBV11-2	TRBJ2-2	.	TGTGCCAGCAGCTTAGCCGGTCGAAACACCGGGGAGCTGTTTTTT	CASSLAGRNTGELFF
.	TRBV5-1	TRBJ2-2	TRBD1	TGCGCCAGCAGCGAGGGACAGGCTGGGACCGGGGAGCTGTTTTTT	CASSEGQAGTGELFF
few	TRBV5-1	TRBJ2-7	.	TGCGCCAGCAGCTTGGTGGAGGCAGGCGAGCAGTACTTC	CASSLVEAGEQYF
.	TRBV28	TRBJ1-5	.	TGTGCCAGCAGTTTTTGGGGATCGGGCACTCCGAAGGTGGGCAATCAGCCCCAGCATTTT	CASSFWGSGTPKVGNQPQHF
.	TRBV5-1	TRBJ2-7	TRBD2	TGCGCCAGCAGCTTGAGTCTGGCTAGCGGGAACTACGAGCAGTACTTC	CASSLSLASGNYEQYF
once	TRBV9	TRBJ1-5	.	TGTGCCAGCGGCTACAATCAGCCCCAGCATTTT	CASGYNQPQHF
few	TRBV28	TRBJ2-2	TRBD1	TGTGCCAGCAGGCCGACAGGGATGAACACCGGGGAGCTGTTTTTT	CASRPTGMNTGELFF